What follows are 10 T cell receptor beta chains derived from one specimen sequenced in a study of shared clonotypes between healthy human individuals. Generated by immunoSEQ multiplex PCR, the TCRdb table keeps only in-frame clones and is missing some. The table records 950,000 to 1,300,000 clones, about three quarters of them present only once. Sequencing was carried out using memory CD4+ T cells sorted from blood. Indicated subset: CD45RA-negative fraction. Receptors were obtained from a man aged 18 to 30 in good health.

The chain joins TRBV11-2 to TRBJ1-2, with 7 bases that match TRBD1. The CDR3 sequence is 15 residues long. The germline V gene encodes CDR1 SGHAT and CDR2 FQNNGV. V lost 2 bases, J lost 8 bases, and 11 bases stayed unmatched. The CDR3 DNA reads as TGTGCCAGCAGCTTAAGGGACAGAGGGGACCGGGGCTACACCTTC. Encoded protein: CASSLRDRGDRGYTF.

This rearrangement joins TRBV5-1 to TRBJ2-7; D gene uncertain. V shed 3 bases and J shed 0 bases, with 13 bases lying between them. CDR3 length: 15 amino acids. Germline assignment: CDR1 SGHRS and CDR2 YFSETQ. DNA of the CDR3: TGCGCCAGCAGCTCGAACAGCGCCAGCTCCTACGAGCAGTACTTC. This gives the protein CASSSNSASSYEQYF.

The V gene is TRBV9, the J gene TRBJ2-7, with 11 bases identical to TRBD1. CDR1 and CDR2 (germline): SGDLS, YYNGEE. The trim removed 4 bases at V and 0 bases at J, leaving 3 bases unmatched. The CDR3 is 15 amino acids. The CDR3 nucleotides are TGTGCCAGCAGCCGGGGACAGGGGGGCTCCTACGAGCAGTACTTC. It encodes CASSRGQGGSYEQYF.

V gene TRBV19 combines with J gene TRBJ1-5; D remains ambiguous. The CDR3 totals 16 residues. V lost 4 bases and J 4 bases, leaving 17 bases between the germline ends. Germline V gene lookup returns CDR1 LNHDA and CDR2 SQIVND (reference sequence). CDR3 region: CASSKDSNSRNQPQHF. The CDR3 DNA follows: TGTGCCAGTAGTAAGGACTCCAACAGTAGGAATCAGCCCCAGCATTTT.

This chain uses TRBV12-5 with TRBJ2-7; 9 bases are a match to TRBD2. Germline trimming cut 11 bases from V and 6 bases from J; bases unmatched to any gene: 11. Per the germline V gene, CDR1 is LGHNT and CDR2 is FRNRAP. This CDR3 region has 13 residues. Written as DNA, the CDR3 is TGTGCTTCCTCCTCCGGGACTAGCCGCGAGCAGTACTTC. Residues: CASSSGTSREQYF.

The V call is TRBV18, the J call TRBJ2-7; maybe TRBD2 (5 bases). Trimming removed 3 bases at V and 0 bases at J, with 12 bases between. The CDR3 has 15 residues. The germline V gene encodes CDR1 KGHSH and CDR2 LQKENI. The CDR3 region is CASSPVDSSSYEQYF. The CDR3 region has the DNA TGTGCCAGCTCACCCGTGGACTCCTCCTCCTACGAGCAGTACTTC.

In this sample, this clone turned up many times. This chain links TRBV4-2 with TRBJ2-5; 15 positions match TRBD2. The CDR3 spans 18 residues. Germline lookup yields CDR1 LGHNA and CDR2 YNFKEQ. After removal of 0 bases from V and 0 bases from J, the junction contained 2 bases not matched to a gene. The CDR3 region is CASSQDWTSGGDQETQYF. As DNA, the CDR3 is TGTGCCAGCAGCCAAGATTGGACTAGCGGGGGGGACCAAGAGACCCAGTACTTC.

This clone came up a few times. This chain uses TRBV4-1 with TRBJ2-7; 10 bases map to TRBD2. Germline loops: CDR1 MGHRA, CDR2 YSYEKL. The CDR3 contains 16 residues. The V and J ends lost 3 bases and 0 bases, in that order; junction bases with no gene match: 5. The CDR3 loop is CASSHTGTSVSYEQYF. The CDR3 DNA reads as TGCGCCAGCAGCCACACCGGGACTAGCGTCTCCTACGAGCAGTACTTC.

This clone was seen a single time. The CDR3 reads CAWSSRQAITTNEKLFF. The CDR3 DNA follows: TGTGCCTGGAGTTCCCGACAGGCTATAACAACTAATGAAAAACTGTTTTTT. The V and J genes are TRBV30 and TRBJ1-4; possible D gene TRBD1, 6 bases. Germline V gives CDR1 GTSNPN, CDR2 SVGIG (reference sequence). The CDR3 runs 17 residues. The germline V and J ends were trimmed by 2 bases and 0 bases, with 16 bases remaining between them.

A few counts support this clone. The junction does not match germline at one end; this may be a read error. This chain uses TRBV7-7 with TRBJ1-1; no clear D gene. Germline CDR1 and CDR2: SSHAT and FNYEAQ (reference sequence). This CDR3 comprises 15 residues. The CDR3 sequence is CASSLAAEPNTEAFF. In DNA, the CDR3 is TGTGCTAGCAGCTTAGCGGCAGAGCCGAACACTGAAGCTTTCTTT. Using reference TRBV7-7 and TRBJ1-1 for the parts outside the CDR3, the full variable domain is GAGVSQSPRYKVTKRGQDVTLRCDPISSHATLYWYQQALGQGPEFLTYFNYEAQPDKSGLPSDRFSAERPEGSISTLTIQRTEQRDSAMYRCASSLAAEPNTEAFFGQGTRLTVV.